A selection of T cell receptor beta chains follows, all from one sample in a study of T cells in Graves' hyperthyroidism and ophthalmopathy. Via MiXCR, TCRdb re-called the multiplex PCR reads, giving one row per CDR3 protein. The repertoire holds some 600,000 distinct CDR3 sequences, with under 60% as singletons. Input material: peripheral blood or thyroid tissue (not recorded which). The receptors stem from a woman aged 18-35 years with Graves' hyperthyroidism. Each CDR3 is given with its conserved first and last residue. The order of the fields is D gene, J gene, clone size, V gene, CDR3 protein, CDR3 DNA. D genes are given only for firm matches. Rows give clone size only sometimes, using once, few, many, or a class for an expanded clone.

>TRBD2|TRBJ2-2|few|TRBV7-8
CASSLQAGGPWNTGELFF
TGTGCCAGCAGCTTACAGGCGGGAGGGCCGTGGAACACCGGGGAGCTGTTTTTT
>.|TRBJ1-1|.|TRBV7-9
CASSSNFEAFF
TGTGCCAGCAGCTCGAACTTTGAAGCTTTCTTT
>.|TRBJ1-1|few|TRBV5-1
CASSLEGPTNTEAFF
TGCGCCAGCAGCTTGGAGGGACCAACGAACACTGAAGCTTTCTTT
>TRBD2|TRBJ2-2|.|TRBV14
CASSQVRTRNTGELFF
TGTGCCAGCAGCCAAGTGCGGACTAGGAACACCGGGGAGCTGTTTTTT
>.|TRBJ1-4|.|TRBV7-8
CASSLLGTNEKLFF
TGTGCCAGCAGCTTGTTAGGGACCAATGAAAAACTGTTTTTT
>.|TRBJ1-4|.|TRBV5-5
CASSRTFNEKLFF
TGTGCCAGCAGCAGGACCTTTAATGAAAAACTGTTTTTT
>.|TRBJ1-2|.|TRBV7-8
CTSRVDGYTF
TGTACCAGCAGGGTGGATGGCTACACCTTC
>.|TRBJ2-5|few|TRBV6-6
CASSYLATRQETQYF
TGTGCCAGCAGTTACCTGGCTACCCGACAAGAGACCCAGTACTTC
>.|TRBJ1-1|.|TRBV5-8
CASSQKVGGRGAFF
TGTGCCAGCAGCCAAAAAGTCGGGGGGCGAGGAGCTTTCTTT
>TRBD1|TRBJ2-7|few|TRBV20-1
CSARSSDRVYEQYF
TGCAGTGCTAGGAGCTCCGACAGGGTCTACGAGCAGTACTTC
>.|TRBJ1-3|.|TRBV25-1
CASSPGAGSGNTIYF
TGTGCCAGCTCACCAGGGGCCGGCTCTGGAAACACCATATATTTT
>.|TRBJ1-4|many|TRBV5-1
CASAQGPTNEKLFF
TGCGCCAGCGCGCAGGGACCAACTAATGAAAAACTGTTTTTT
>TRBD1|TRBJ1-1|.|TRBV25-1
CASSLPGQANTEAFF
TGTGCCAGCAGTTTACCGGGACAGGCCAACACTGAAGCTTTCTTT
>.|TRBJ2-7|few|TRBV12-3/TRBV12-4
CASRTDPSYEQYF
TGTGCCAGCCGGACAGACCCCTCCTACGAGCAGTACTTC
>.|TRBJ2-5|few|TRBV4-2
CASSQVRKQETQYF
TGTGCCAGCAGCCAAGTACGAAAGCAAGAGACCCAGTACTTC